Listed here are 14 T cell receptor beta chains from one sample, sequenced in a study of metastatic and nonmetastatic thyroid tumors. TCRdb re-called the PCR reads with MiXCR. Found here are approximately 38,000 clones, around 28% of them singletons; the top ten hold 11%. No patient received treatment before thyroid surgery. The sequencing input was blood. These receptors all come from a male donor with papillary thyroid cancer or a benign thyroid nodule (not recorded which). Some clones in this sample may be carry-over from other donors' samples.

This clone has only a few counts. CDR3 amino acids: CASRRDPGNSPLHF. In nucleotides, the CDR3 is TGTGCCAGCAGACGGGACCCGGGCAATTCACCCCTCCACTTT. The V and J genes are TRBV12-3 or TRBV12-4 and TRBJ1-6; TRBD1 might be the D (5 bases). Trimming shortened V by 6 bases and J by 7 bases, and 13 bases separated the two germline ends. This CDR3 has 14 amino acids.

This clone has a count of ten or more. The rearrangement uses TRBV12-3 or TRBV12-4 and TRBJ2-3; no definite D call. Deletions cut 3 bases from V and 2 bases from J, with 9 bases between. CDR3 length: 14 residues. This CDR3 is CASSFARFTDTQYF. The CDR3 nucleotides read TGTGCCAGCAGTTTCGCCCGATTCACAGATACGCAGTATTTT.

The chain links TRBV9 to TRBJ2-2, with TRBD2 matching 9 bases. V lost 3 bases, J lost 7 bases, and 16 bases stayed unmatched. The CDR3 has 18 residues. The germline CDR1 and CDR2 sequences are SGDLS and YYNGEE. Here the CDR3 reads CASSADLEPSGNHGELFF. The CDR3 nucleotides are TGTGCCAGCAGCGCCGACCTAGAGCCTAGCGGGAATCACGGGGAGCTGTTTTTT.

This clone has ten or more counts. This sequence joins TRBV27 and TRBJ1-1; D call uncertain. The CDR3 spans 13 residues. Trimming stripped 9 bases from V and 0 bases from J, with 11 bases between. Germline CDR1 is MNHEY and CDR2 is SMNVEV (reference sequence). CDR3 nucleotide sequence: TGTGCCAGTCAAACAGTCATGAACACTGAAGCTTTCTTT. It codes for CASQTVMNTEAFF.

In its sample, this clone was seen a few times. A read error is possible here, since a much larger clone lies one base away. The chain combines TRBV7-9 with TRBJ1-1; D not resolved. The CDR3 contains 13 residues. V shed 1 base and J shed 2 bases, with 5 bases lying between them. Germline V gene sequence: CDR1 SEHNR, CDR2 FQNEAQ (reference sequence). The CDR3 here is CASSLGANTEAFF. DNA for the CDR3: TGTGCCAGCAGCTTAGGTGCAAACACTGAAGCTTTCTTT.

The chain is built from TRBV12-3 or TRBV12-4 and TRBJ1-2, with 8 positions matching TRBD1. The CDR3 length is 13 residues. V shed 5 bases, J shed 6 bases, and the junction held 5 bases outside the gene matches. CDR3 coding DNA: TGTGCCAGCAGTGGTCAGGGGGCGCATGGCTACACCTTC. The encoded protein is CASSGQGAHGYTF.

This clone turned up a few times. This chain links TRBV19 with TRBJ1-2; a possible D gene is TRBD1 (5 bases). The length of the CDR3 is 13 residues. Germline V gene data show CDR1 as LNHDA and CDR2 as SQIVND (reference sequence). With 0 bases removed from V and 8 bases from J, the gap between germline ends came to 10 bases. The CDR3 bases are TGTGCCAGTAGTATAGACCAGGGCTGGGGCTACACCTTC. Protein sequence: CASSIDQGWGYTF.

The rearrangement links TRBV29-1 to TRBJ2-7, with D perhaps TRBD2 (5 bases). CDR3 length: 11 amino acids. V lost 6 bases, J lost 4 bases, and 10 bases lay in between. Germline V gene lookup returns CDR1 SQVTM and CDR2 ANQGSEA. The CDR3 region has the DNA TGCAGCGTCCAAAGAGGGTACGAGCAGTACTTC. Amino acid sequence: CSVQRGYEQYF.

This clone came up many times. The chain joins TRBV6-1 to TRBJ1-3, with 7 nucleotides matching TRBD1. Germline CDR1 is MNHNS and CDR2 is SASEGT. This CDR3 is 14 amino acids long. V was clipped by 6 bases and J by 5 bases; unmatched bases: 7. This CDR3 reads CASRTGEARNTIYF. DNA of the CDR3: TGTGCCAGCAGAACAGGGGAAGCTAGAAACACCATATATTTT.

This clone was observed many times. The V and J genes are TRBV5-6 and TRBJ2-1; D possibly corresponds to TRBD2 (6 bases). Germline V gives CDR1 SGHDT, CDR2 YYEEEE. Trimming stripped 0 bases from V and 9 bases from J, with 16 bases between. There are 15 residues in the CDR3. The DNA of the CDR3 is TGTGCCAGCAGCTTGGTTTTTGGGACTTCGTCTGAGCAGTTCTTC. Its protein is CASSLVFGTSSEQFF.

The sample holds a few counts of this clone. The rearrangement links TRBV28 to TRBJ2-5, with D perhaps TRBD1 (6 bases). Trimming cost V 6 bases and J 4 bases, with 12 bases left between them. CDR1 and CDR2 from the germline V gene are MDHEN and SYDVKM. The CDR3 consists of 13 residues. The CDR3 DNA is TGTGCCAGCAGAGTAGGGGGAGTAGAGACCCAGTACTTC. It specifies CASRVGGVETQYF.

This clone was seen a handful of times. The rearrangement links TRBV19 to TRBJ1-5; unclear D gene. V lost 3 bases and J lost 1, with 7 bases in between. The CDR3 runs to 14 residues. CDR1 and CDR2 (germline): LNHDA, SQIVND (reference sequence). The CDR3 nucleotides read TGTGCCAGTAGTATTGCCAGCAGCAATCAGCCCCAGCATTTT. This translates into CASSIASSNQPQHF.

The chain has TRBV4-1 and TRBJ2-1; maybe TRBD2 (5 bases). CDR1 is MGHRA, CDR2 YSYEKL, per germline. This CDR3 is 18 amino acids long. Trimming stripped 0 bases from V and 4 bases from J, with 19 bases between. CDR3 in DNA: TGCGCCAGCAGCCAAGACACCACCAGAGGGAGTCTTTACAATGAGCAGTTCTTC. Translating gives CASSQDTTRGSLYNEQFF.

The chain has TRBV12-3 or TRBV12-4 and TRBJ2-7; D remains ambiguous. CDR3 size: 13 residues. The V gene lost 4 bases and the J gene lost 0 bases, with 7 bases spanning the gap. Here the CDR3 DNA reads TGTGCCAGCAGTTACGTACTCTCCTACGAGCAGTACTTC. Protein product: CASSYVLSYEQYF.